Given below is one T cell receptor (beta chain) in context. Its binding antigen is unknown. Base qualities are missing; no much larger clone stands one base away. The immunoSEQ Assay, a bias-controlled multiplex PCR, was used to amplify TCRbeta CDR3 regions from genomic DNA. The source study handled its data this way. Nucleated cell counts per sample were estimated from amplification of reference gene primers within the assay. To quantify the absolute abundance of each unique TCRbeta CDR3 rearrangement, sequence reads were collapsed and filtered. For each sample, productive Simpson clonality was calculated as the square root of Simpson's diversity index across productive rearrangements. Not all clones reach the TCRdb copy of this immuneACCESS table, which keeps in-frame sequences only. Checked studies attribute under half of the gap to unresolved V genes and leave the rest unexplained. From that table come the V and J calls and clone size; the DNA was used to work out D and trimming. The table for this sample lists 30,000 to 35,000 clones; over 85% of them were counted only once. Less than 5.5% of the sample is in the top ten clones.

The data are from a study of blood T cell repertoires in COVID-19 (dated by TCRdb to 2018 to 2021). For the study in its entirety: Samples covering the acute and convalescent phases of COVID-19 were provided by collaborators in the United States, Italy and Spain. The prospective study material was composed of cDNA or gDNA derived from T cells, B-cell-depleted T cells, or PBMCs. Subjects who had been exposed to COVID-19, were actively infected with it, or had recovered from it provided the deeply sampled blood TCRbeta repertoires that made up the dataset. The repertoires were released in a freely available public database intended as a resource for research on the immune response to SARS-CoV-2. Samples were obtained from the ongoing ImmuneRACE study (first 160 participants) and from approximately 1,200 subjects provided by 6 global collaborators. Sample metadata almost always included a de-identified subject ID, COVID-19 status, age in years and sex. HLA class I and class II types, where available, came from metadata supplied by the sample provider rather than from assay-based typing.

Collaborating institutions collected whole blood in K2EDTA tubes following their own protocols. For TCRbeta analysis, collaborators shipped samples as frozen whole blood, isolated PBMCs, or DNA extracted from either of those sample types. The paper as a whole reports these results and caveats: The quantity of clinical and demographic metadata differed by source and by participant and was supplied without curation.

V lost 3 bases and J lost 5 bases, and the count of bases not matched to a germline gene is 4. Sequences MNHEY (CDR1) and SMNVEV (CDR2) are obtained from the germline V gene (reference sequence). From the cysteine up to the phenylalanine, the CDR3 has a length of 14 residues. The DNA shown is the 42-base CDR3, in frame from base 1. This TCR came from a human donor in a cohort sampled during active COVID-19. The rearranged segments are TRBV27 and TRBJ2-1, with 7 central nucleotides matching TRBD2. The sample consisted of peripheral blood. The CDR3 is CASSLLTSDNEQFF. The base sequence is TGTGCCAGCAGTTTGTTAACTAGCGACAATGAGCAGTTCTTC.